The clone carrying this T cell receptor (beta chain) showed up just a few times. The data are from a study of beta chain features in type 1 diabetes. Reverse transcription of all isolated RNA meant that expressed TCRB transcripts were sequenced. TCRdb keeps only in-frame clones here, not all; method: immunoSEQ multiplex PCR. The table records fewer than 350,000 clones, about 8.5% of them present only once. V dropped 1 base and J dropped 6 bases, with 9 bases sitting between them. From germline, CDR1 is SGHTA and CDR2 FQGNSA. The CDR3 has 13 amino acids. Post-sort purity exceeded 98% for all sorted populations.

The sequencing sample was made of central memory CD4+ T cells from blood. This TCR derives from a woman under 30 in good health. The chain uses TRBV7-2 and TRBJ1-1; D possibly corresponds to TRBD1 (5 bases). The DNA of the CDR3 is TGTGCCAGCAGCTTAGTGGGGGAAGCTGAAGCTTTCTTT. Protein product: CASSLVGEAEAFF. The full variable domain, completed using reference TRBV7-2 and TRBJ1-1, is GAGVSQSPSNKVTEKGKDVELRCDPISGHTALYWYRQSLGQGLEFLIYFQGNSAPDKSGLPSDRFSAERTGGSVSTLTIQRTQQEDSAVYLCASSLVGEAEAFFGQGTRLTVV.